These T cell receptor beta chains were read from a single sample in a study of blood T cells in healthy people across ages. One entry per CDR3 protein results from TCRdb running MiXCR on the 5' RACE reads. Of over 300,000 distinct CDR3 sequences in the sample, approximately 52% are singletons; the top ten hold under 65%. Sequences were obtained from blood. All receptors come from a man aged 60 to 75 in good health. CDR3s include the opening cysteine and the closing phenylalanine or tryptophan. The D gene is left open where the match is weak. Clone sizes are given selectively: once, few, many, or a class where the clone is expanded.

clone_size: NA; v_call: TRBV5-1; j_call: TRBJ2-5; cdr3_length: 14; d_call: TRBD2; cdr3_aa: CASSPGLVGETQYF; cdr3_nt: TGCGCCAGCAGCCCGGGACTAGTAGGAGAGACCCAGTACTTC
clone_size: NA; v_call: TRBV29-1; j_call: TRBJ2-7; cdr3_length: 13; d_call: TRBD1; cdr3_aa: CSVGGQEVYVQYF; cdr3_nt: TGCAGCGTTGGCGGACAGGAGGTCTACGTGCAGTACTTC
clone_size: NA; v_call: TRBV27; j_call: TRBJ1-1; cdr3_length: 15; d_call: TRBD1; cdr3_aa: CASSLLRGRYTEAFF; cdr3_nt: TGTGCCAGCAGTTTACTAAGGGGGCGGTACACTGAAGCTTTCTTT
clone_size: few; v_call: TRBV6-2/TRBV6-3; j_call: TRBJ2-6; cdr3_length: 13; d_call: NA; cdr3_aa: CASTYSGANVLTF; cdr3_nt: TGTGCCAGCACCTACTCTGGGGCCAACGTCCTGACTTTC
clone_size: once; v_call: TRBV5-1; j_call: TRBJ2-5; cdr3_length: 16; d_call: TRBD1; cdr3_aa: CASSNQPGQGAGEQYF; cdr3_nt: TGCGCCAGCAGCAATCAACCGGGACAGGGGGCGGGTGAGCAGTACTTC
clone_size: NA; v_call: TRBV27; j_call: TRBJ2-3; cdr3_length: 15; d_call: NA; cdr3_aa: CASGLQGSITDTQYF; cdr3_nt: TGTGCCAGCGGACTACAGGGTTCGATTACAGATACGCAGTATTTT
clone_size: NA; v_call: TRBV7-7; j_call: TRBJ2-3; cdr3_length: 15; d_call: TRBD1; cdr3_aa: CASSPARTGWGTQYF; cdr3_nt: TGTGCTAGCAGCCCGGCCCGGACAGGGTGGGGTACGCAGTATTTT
clone_size: NA; v_call: TRBV28; j_call: TRBJ1-2; cdr3_length: 12; d_call: NA; cdr3_aa: CASSSPWVGYTF; cdr3_nt: TGTGCCAGCAGCTCCCCCTGGGTTGGCTACACCTTC
clone_size: few; v_call: TRBV4-2; j_call: TRBJ2-1; cdr3_length: 14; d_call: NA; cdr3_aa: CASSQRTDWDEQFF; cdr3_nt: TGTGCCAGCAGCCAACGGACTGATTGGGATGAGCAGTTCTTC
clone_size: NA; v_call: TRBV5-1; j_call: TRBJ2-5; cdr3_length: 11; d_call: NA; cdr3_aa: CTSSLYGTQYF; cdr3_nt: TGCACCAGCAGCTTGTATGGGACCCAGTACTTC
clone_size: few; v_call: TRBV27; j_call: TRBJ2-5; cdr3_length: 16; d_call: TRBD2; cdr3_aa: CASSPLDSGFQETQYF; cdr3_nt: TGTGCCAGCAGTCCCCTGGATAGCGGGTTCCAAGAGACCCAGTACTTC
clone_size: NA; v_call: TRBV27; j_call: TRBJ1-2; cdr3_length: 14; d_call: NA; cdr3_aa: CASSLSRQNYGYTF; cdr3_nt: TGTGCCAGCAGTTTATCGAGACAGAACTATGGCTACACCTTC
clone_size: NA; v_call: TRBV12-3/TRBV12-4; j_call: TRBJ2-5; cdr3_length: 15; d_call: NA; cdr3_aa: CASSLSDAVGETQYF; cdr3_nt: TGTGCCAGCAGTTTATCGGACGCCGTAGGTGAGACCCAGTACTTC
clone_size: once; v_call: TRBV6-5; j_call: TRBJ1-2; cdr3_length: 14; d_call: NA; cdr3_aa: CASSYGAGLYGYTF; cdr3_nt: TGTGCCAGCAGTTACGGGGCAGGACTCTATGGCTACACCTTC
clone_size: NA; v_call: TRBV10-2; j_call: TRBJ2-1; cdr3_length: 12; d_call: NA; cdr3_aa: CASSVLQGEQFF; cdr3_nt: TGCGCCAGCAGCGTATTACAGGGAGAGCAGTTCTTC
clone_size: few; v_call: TRBV10-1; j_call: TRBJ1-2; cdr3_length: 13; d_call: TRBD1; cdr3_aa: CASSGDRTYGYTF; cdr3_nt: TGCGCCAGCAGTGGGGACAGGACGTATGGCTACACCTTC
clone_size: NA; v_call: TRBV6-5; j_call: TRBJ2-7; cdr3_length: 15; d_call: TRBD1; cdr3_aa: CASSSGQGGSDEQYF; cdr3_nt: TGTGCCAGCAGTAGCGGACAGGGGGGCTCCGACGAGCAGTACTTC
clone_size: NA; v_call: TRBV20-1; j_call: TRBJ2-1; cdr3_length: 14; d_call: TRBD2; cdr3_aa: CSGDSGGADNEQFF; cdr3_nt: TGCAGTGGAGATAGCGGGGGGGCCGACAATGAGCAGTTCTTC
clone_size: NA; v_call: TRBV28; j_call: TRBJ2-1; cdr3_length: 17; d_call: NA; cdr3_aa: CASSLWTGQPRYNEQFF; cdr3_nt: TGTGCCAGCAGTTTATGGACCGGACAGCCGCGCTACAATGAGCAGTTCTTC
clone_size: NA; v_call: TRBV4-3; j_call: TRBJ2-6; cdr3_length: 17; d_call: TRBD2; cdr3_aa: CASSQTPGGSGANVLTF; cdr3_nt: TGCGCCAGCAGCCAAACTCCCGGGGGGAGTGGGGCCAACGTCCTGACTTTC
clone_size: few; v_call: TRBV12-3/TRBV12-4; j_call: TRBJ2-1; cdr3_length: 12; d_call: NA; cdr3_aa: CASSPDMDEQFF; cdr3_nt: TGTGCCAGCAGTCCGGATATGGATGAGCAGTTCTTC
clone_size: many; v_call: TRBV20-1; j_call: TRBJ2-7; cdr3_length: 13; d_call: TRBD1; cdr3_aa: CSARGQTSYEQYF; cdr3_nt: TGCAGTGCTAGGGGACAGACCTCCTACGAGCAGTACTTC
clone_size: NA; v_call: TRBV10-3; j_call: TRBJ2-7; cdr3_length: 14; d_call: NA; cdr3_aa: CAIRDQQGGYEQYF; cdr3_nt: TGTGCCATCAGGGATCAGCAGGGGGGCTACGAGCAGTACTTC
clone_size: NA; v_call: TRBV21-1; j_call: TRBJ2-3; cdr3_length: 12; d_call: NA; cdr3_aa: CASSKTLDTQYF; cdr3_nt: TGTGCCAGCAGCAAGACATTAGATACGCAGTATTTT
clone_size: NA; v_call: TRBV12-3/TRBV12-4; j_call: TRBJ1-2; cdr3_length: 14; d_call: TRBD1; cdr3_aa: CASRPGDRVSGYTF; cdr3_nt: TGTGCCAGCAGGCCGGGGGACAGGGTTTCTGGCTACACCTTC
clone_size: few; v_call: TRBV5-1; j_call: TRBJ1-1; cdr3_length: 13; d_call: NA; cdr3_aa: CASSLAGATEAFF; cdr3_nt: TGCGCCAGCAGCTTGGCAGGGGCCACAGAAGCTTTCTTT
clone_size: NA; v_call: TRBV5-1; j_call: TRBJ2-1; cdr3_length: 16; d_call: NA; cdr3_aa: CASSLNGPSSYNEQFF; cdr3_nt: TGCGCCAGCAGCTTGAACGGTCCTAGCTCCTACAATGAGCAGTTCTTC
clone_size: few; v_call: TRBV20-1; j_call: TRBJ2-7; cdr3_length: 12; d_call: NA; cdr3_aa: CSARRDNYEQYF; cdr3_nt: TGCAGTGCTAGAAGAGACAACTACGAGCAGTACTTC
clone_size: few; v_call: TRBV11-2; j_call: TRBJ2-3; cdr3_length: 14; d_call: TRBD2; cdr3_aa: CASSFGLGTDTQYF; cdr3_nt: TGTGCCAGCAGCTTCGGACTAGGGACAGATACGCAGTATTTT
clone_size: NA; v_call: TRBV5-6; j_call: TRBJ2-3; cdr3_length: 15; d_call: NA; cdr3_aa: CASSFGALSTDTQYF; cdr3_nt: TGTGCCAGCAGCTTCGGCGCCCTGAGCACAGATACGCAGTATTTT
clone_size: few; v_call: TRBV7-2; j_call: TRBJ1-1; cdr3_length: 16; d_call: NA; cdr3_aa: CASSLEGRGSGTEAFF; cdr3_nt: TGTGCCAGCAGCTTAGAGGGTAGGGGCTCGGGTACTGAAGCTTTCTTT
clone_size: NA; v_call: TRBV7-2; j_call: TRBJ2-6; cdr3_length: 15; d_call: NA; cdr3_aa: CASSRGGAGANVLTF; cdr3_nt: TGTGCCAGCAGTCGGGGTGGGGCTGGGGCCAACGTCCTGACTTTC
clone_size: NA; v_call: TRBV7-2; j_call: TRBJ1-2; cdr3_length: 14; d_call: NA; cdr3_aa: CASSPYDINYGYTF; cdr3_nt: TGTGCCAGCAGCCCTTACGACATTAACTATGGCTACACCTTC
clone_size: NA; v_call: TRBV30; j_call: TRBJ2-5; cdr3_length: 15; d_call: TRBD2; cdr3_aa: CAWRRTGLALETQYF; cdr3_nt: TGTGCCTGGAGGAGGACGGGACTAGCCCTGGAGACCCAGTACTTC
clone_size: NA; v_call: TRBV7-2; j_call: TRBJ2-1; cdr3_length: 14; d_call: NA; cdr3_aa: CASSLAIRGNEQFF; cdr3_nt: TGTGCCAGCAGCTTAGCAATCCGGGGAAATGAGCAGTTCTTC
clone_size: NA; v_call: TRBV29-1; j_call: TRBJ2-1; cdr3_length: 14; d_call: TRBD2; cdr3_aa: CSVWTSGRLNEQFF; cdr3_nt: TGCAGCGTATGGACTAGCGGGAGACTCAATGAGCAGTTCTTC
clone_size: NA; v_call: TRBV2; j_call: TRBJ1-6; cdr3_length: 14; d_call: NA; cdr3_aa: CASSAQGNNSPLHF; cdr3_nt: TGTGCCAGCAGTGCGCAGGGGAATAATTCACCCCTCCACTTT
clone_size: NA; v_call: TRBV30; j_call: TRBJ1-2; cdr3_length: 14; d_call: NA; cdr3_aa: CAYFWREYNYGYTF; cdr3_nt: TGTGCCTACTTCTGGAGGGAGTATAACTATGGCTACACCTTC
clone_size: NA; v_call: TRBV28; j_call: TRBJ2-7; cdr3_length: 12; d_call: NA; cdr3_aa: CASSLVRAEQYF; cdr3_nt: TGTGCCAGCAGTTTGGTCAGGGCCGAGCAGTACTTC
clone_size: NA; v_call: TRBV7-2; j_call: TRBJ2-4; cdr3_length: 17; d_call: TRBD2; cdr3_aa: CTSSLGGGSGVKNIQYF; cdr3_nt: TGTACCAGCAGCTTAGGTGGCGGGAGTGGGGTCAAAAACATTCAGTACTTC
clone_size: NA; v_call: TRBV7-2; j_call: TRBJ2-1; cdr3_length: 18; d_call: TRBD1; cdr3_aa: CASSLGSIGTGLYNEQFF; cdr3_nt: TGTGCCAGCAGCTTAGGGTCCATCGGGACAGGCCTATACAATGAGCAGTTCTTC
clone_size: NA; v_call: TRBV7-2; j_call: TRBJ2-3; cdr3_length: 14; d_call: NA; cdr3_aa: CASSSGTPEDTQYF; cdr3_nt: TGTGCCAGCAGCTCAGGGACCCCGGAGGATACGCAGTATTTT
clone_size: NA; v_call: TRBV5-1; j_call: TRBJ2-7; cdr3_length: 17; d_call: TRBD2; cdr3_aa: CASSPAGASGRVDEQYF; cdr3_nt: TGCGCCAGCAGCCCGGCCGGGGCTAGCGGGCGAGTCGACGAGCAGTACTTC
clone_size: NA; v_call: TRBV3-1; j_call: TRBJ2-5; cdr3_length: 15; d_call: TRBD1; cdr3_aa: CASSQGDRGEETQYF; cdr3_nt: TGTGCCAGCAGCCAAGGGGACAGGGGAGAAGAGACCCAGTACTTC
clone_size: NA; v_call: TRBV10-2; j_call: TRBJ2-7; cdr3_length: 15; d_call: TRBD2; cdr3_aa: CASSEGTSGPYEQYF; cdr3_nt: TGCGCCAGCAGTGAGGGGACTAGCGGTCCCTACGAGCAGTACTTC
clone_size: NA; v_call: TRBV12-5; j_call: TRBJ2-1; cdr3_length: 15; d_call: TRBD2; cdr3_aa: CASGAGTSSYNEQFF; cdr3_nt: TGTGCTAGTGGCGCCGGGACTAGCTCCTACAATGAGCAGTTCTTC
clone_size: NA; v_call: TRBV7-2; j_call: TRBJ2-7; cdr3_length: 16; d_call: TRBD2; cdr3_aa: CASSRTLAGAYNEQYF; cdr3_nt: TGTGCCAGCAGCCGAACCCTAGCGGGGGCTTACAATGAGCAGTACTTC
clone_size: NA; v_call: TRBV7-2; j_call: TRBJ2-1; cdr3_length: 14; d_call: NA; cdr3_aa: CASKTDASYNEQFF; cdr3_nt: TGTGCCAGCAAGACCGACGCCTCCTACAATGAGCAGTTCTTC
clone_size: NA; v_call: TRBV5-1; j_call: TRBJ2-7; cdr3_length: 16; d_call: TRBD2; cdr3_aa: CASSLSLAGGSYEQYF; cdr3_nt: TGCGCCAGCAGCTTAAGCCTAGCGGGGGGCTCCTACGAGCAGTACTTC
clone_size: few; v_call: TRBV7-2; j_call: TRBJ2-7; cdr3_length: 16; d_call: NA; cdr3_aa: CASSLIPGHGPYEQYF; cdr3_nt: TGTGCCAGCAGCTTAATTCCAGGGCATGGCCCCTACGAGCAGTACTTC
clone_size: NA; v_call: TRBV28; j_call: TRBJ2-3; cdr3_length: 15; d_call: TRBD2; cdr3_aa: CASSFREARTDTQYF; cdr3_nt: TGTGCCAGCAGTTTCCGGGAGGCCCGCACAGATACGCAGTATTTT
clone_size: NA; v_call: TRBV12-3/TRBV12-4; j_call: TRBJ2-6; cdr3_length: 17; d_call: NA; cdr3_aa: CASSAQGSGSGANVLTF; cdr3_nt: TGTGCCAGCAGTGCCCAGGGCTCGGGGTCTGGGGCCAACGTCCTGACTTTC
clone_size: NA; v_call: TRBV7-9; j_call: TRBJ2-7; cdr3_length: 13; d_call: NA; cdr3_aa: CASSPEQPYEQYF; cdr3_nt: TGTGCCAGCAGCCCGGAACAGCCCTACGAGCAGTACTTC
clone_size: NA; v_call: TRBV20-1; j_call: TRBJ2-5; cdr3_length: 15; d_call: NA; cdr3_aa: CSARVPAGLQETRYF; cdr3_nt: TGCAGTGCTAGAGTGCCAGCGGGTCTCCAAGAGACCCGGTACTTC
clone_size: NA; v_call: TRBV4-2; j_call: TRBJ2-7; cdr3_length: 14; d_call: TRBD1; cdr3_aa: CASSQRTGGYEQYF; cdr3_nt: TGTGCCAGCAGCCAACGGACAGGGGGCTACGAGCAGTACTTC
clone_size: NA; v_call: TRBV20-1; j_call: TRBJ1-6; cdr3_length: 16; d_call: NA; cdr3_aa: CSARDPHGPQNSPLHF; cdr3_nt: TGCAGTGCTAGAGATCCCCACGGGCCGCAGAATTCACCCCTCCACTTT
clone_size: NA; v_call: TRBV20-1; j_call: TRBJ2-1; cdr3_length: 13; d_call: NA; cdr3_aa: CSASRGVMDEQFF; cdr3_nt: TGCAGTGCTAGTCGGGGCGTGATGGATGAGCAGTTCTTC